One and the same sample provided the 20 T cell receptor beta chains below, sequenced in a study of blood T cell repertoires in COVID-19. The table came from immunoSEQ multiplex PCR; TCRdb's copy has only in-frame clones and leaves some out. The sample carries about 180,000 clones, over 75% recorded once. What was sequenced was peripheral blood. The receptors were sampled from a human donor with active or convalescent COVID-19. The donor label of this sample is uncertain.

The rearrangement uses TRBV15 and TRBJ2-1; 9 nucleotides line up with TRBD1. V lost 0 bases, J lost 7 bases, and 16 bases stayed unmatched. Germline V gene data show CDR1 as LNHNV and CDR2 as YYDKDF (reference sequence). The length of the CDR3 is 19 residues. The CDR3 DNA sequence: TGTGCCACCAGCAGAGATTCCCCTATGACAGGGGGATTTGTGAATGAGCAGTTCTTC. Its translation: CATSRDSPMTGGFVNEQFF.

The CDR3 spells CASSSYGTGTWGYTF. Written as DNA, the CDR3 is TGTGCCAGCAGCTCTTACGGGACAGGGACTTGGGGCTACACCTTC. The rearrangement uses TRBV5-6 and TRBJ1-2; TRBD1 matches 9 bases. CDR3 size: 15 residues. The germline gives CDR1 SGHDT, CDR2 YYEEEE. V was pared by 3 bases and J by 8 bases, with 11 bases of the junction left unmatched.

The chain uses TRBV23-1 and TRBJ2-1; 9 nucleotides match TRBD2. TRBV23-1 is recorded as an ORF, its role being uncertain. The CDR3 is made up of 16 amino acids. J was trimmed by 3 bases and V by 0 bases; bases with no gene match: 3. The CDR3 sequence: CASSQSREGIYNEQFF. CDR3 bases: TGCGCCAGCAGTCAATCGCGGGAGGGCATCTACAATGAGCAGTTCTTC.

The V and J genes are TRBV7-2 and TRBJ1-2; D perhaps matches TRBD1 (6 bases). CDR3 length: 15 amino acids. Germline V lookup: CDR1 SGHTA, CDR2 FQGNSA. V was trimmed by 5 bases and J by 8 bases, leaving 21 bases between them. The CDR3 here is CASSPRRGARGGYTF. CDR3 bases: TGTGCCAGCAGCCCTCGCCGGGGGGCCCGGGGAGGCTACACCTTC.

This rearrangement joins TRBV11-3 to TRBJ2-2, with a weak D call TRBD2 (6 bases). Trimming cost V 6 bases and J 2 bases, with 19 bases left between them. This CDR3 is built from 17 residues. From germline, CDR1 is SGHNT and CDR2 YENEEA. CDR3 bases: TGTGCCAGCAGTATACCCCCGGGTAGCGGTAACACCGGGGAGCTGTTTTTT. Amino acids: CASSIPPGSGNTGELFF.

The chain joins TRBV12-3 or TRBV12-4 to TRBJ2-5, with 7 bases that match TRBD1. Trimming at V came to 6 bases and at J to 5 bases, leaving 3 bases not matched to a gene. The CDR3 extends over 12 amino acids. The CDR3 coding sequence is TGTGCCAGCAGCGACAGGGAGGAGACCCAGTACTTC. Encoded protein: CASSDREETQYF.

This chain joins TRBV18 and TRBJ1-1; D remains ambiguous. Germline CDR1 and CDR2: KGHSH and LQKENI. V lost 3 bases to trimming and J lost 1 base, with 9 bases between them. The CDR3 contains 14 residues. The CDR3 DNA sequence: TGTGCCAGCTCACCCCTCCCCAGGAACACTGAAGCTTTCTTT. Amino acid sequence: CASSPLPRNTEAFF.

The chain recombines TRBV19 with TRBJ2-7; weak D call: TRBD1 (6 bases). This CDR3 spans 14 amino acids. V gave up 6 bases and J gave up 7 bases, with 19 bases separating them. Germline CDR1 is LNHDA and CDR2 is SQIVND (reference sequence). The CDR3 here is CASRGVTGAEEQYF. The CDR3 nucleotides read TGTGCCAGTAGGGGAGTGACAGGTGCCGAGGAGCAGTACTTC.

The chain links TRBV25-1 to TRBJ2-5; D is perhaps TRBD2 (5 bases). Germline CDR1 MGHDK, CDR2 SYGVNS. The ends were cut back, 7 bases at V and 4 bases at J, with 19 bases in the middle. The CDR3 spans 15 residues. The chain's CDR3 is CASNYGKPSAETQYF. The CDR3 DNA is TGTGCCAGCAACTACGGGAAACCGAGTGCAGAGACCCAGTACTTC.

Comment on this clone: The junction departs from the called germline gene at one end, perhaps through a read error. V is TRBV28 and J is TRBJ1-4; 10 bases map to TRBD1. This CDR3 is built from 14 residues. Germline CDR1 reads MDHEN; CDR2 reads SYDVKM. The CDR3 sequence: CASRRQGAKEKLFF. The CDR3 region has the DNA TGTGCCAGCAGACGACAGGGGGCTAAGGAAAAACTGTTTTTT. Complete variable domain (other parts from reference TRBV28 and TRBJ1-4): DVKVTQSSRYLVKRTGEKVFLECVQDMDHENMFWYRQDPGLGLRLIYFSYDVKMKEKGDIPEGYSVSREKKERFSLILESASTNQTSMYLCASRRQGAKEKLFFGSGTQLSVL.

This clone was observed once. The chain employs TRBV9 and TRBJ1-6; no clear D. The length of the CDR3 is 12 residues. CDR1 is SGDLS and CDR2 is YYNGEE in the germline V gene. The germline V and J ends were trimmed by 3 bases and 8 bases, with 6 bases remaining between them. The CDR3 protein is CASSAVDSPLHF. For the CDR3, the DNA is TGTGCCAGCAGCGCCGTAGATTCACCCCTCCACTTT.

Written as DNA, the CDR3 is TGTGCCCTTTTTGGACAGGAGAACACTGAAGCTTTCTTT. This translates into CALFGQENTEAFF. This rearrangement joins TRBV7-6 to TRBJ1-1; 7 positions agree with TRBD1. The CDR3 is made up of 13 amino acids. Germline CDR1 is SGHVS and CDR2 is FNYEAQ. V was pared by 11 bases and J by 1 base, with 7 bases of the junction left unmatched.

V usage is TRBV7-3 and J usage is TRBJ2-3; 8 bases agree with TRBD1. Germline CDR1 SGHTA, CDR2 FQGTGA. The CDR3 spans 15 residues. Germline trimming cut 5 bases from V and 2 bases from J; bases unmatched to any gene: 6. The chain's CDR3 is CASSPDRVNTDTQYF. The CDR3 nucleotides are TGTGCCAGCAGCCCGGACAGGGTCAACACAGATACGCAGTATTTT.

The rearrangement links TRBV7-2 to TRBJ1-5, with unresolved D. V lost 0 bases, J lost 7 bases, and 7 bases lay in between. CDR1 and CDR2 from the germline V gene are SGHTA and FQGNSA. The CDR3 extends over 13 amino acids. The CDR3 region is CASSLAGGQPQHF. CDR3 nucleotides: TGTGCCAGCAGCTTAGCAGGCGGGCAGCCCCAGCATTTT.

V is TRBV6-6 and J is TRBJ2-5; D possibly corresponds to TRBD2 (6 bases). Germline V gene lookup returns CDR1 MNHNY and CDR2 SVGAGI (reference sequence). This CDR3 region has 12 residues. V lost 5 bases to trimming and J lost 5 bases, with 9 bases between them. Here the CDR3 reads CASSRLAETQYF. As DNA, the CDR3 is TGTGCCAGCAGTAGGCTAGCGGAGACCCAGTACTTC.

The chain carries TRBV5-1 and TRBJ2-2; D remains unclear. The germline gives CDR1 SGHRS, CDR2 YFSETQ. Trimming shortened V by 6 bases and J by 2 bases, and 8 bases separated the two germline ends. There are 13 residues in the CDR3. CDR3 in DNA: TGCGCCAGCAACTACGGTAACACCGGGGAGCTGTTTTTT. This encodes CASNYGNTGELFF.

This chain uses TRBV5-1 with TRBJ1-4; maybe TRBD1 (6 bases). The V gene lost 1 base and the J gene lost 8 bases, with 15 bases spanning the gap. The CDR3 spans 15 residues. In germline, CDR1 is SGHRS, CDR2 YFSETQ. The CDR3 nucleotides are TGCGCCAGCAGCTTGATGGGGGCTCAGGTGGAAAAACTGTTTTTT. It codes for CASSLMGAQVEKLFF.

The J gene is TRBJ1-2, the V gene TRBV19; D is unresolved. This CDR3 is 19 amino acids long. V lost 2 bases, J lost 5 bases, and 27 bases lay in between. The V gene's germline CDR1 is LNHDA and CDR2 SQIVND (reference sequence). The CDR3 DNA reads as TGTGCCAGTAGTATAAGAGCCCTAGGTGTGGTGGTGAACGGGTATGGCTACACCTTC. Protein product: CASSIRALGVVVNGYGYTF. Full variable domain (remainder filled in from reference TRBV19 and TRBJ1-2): DGGITQSPKYLFRKEGQNVTLSCEQNLNHDAMYWYRQDPGQGLRLIYYSQIVNDFQKGDIAEGYSVSREKKESFPLTVTSAQKNPTAFYLCASSIRALGVVVNGYGYTFGSGTRLTVV.

CDR3 in amino acids: CASSLAFREQFF. CDR3 DNA: TGCGCCAGCAGCTTGGCCTTCCGTGAGCAGTTCTTC. The V call is TRBV5-1, the J call TRBJ2-1; D unclear. V lost 0 bases and J lost 9, with 7 bases in between. The germline V gene has CDR1 SGHRS and CDR2 YFSETQ. This CDR3 is built from 12 residues.

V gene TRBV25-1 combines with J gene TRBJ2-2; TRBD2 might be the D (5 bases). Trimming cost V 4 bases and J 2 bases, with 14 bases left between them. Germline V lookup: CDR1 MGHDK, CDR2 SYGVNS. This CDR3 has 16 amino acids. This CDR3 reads CASSGRTGGNTGELFF. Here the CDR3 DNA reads TGTGCCAGCAGTGGGCGGACCGGAGGAAACACCGGGGAGCTGTTTTTT.